The TCR beta chain under discussion was sequenced for a study of glioma-infiltrating T cells. Notes on the study in general: Only very few CDR3 sequences appeared in both tissue and blood. Gliomas, especially low-grade, showed above-expected tissue-blood divergence; non-neoplastic patients showed below.

The ends were cut back, 1 base at V and 0 bases at J, with 9 bases in the middle. The CDR3 is 15 residues long. Comments on this clonotype: Its specificity is not known.

Using RNA template, CDR3s of TCR alpha and beta were amplified with iRepertoire arm-PCR. TCRdb passed the multiplex PCR reads through MiXCR, listing each CDR3 protein once. The sample lists about 99,000 distinct CDR3 sequences, 25% to 35% occurring once. The sequenced sample was glioma tissue, nonneoplastic brain tissue, or PBMCs (not recorded which). This sequence was found in a human donor with low-grade glioma or glioblastoma, undergoing nonglioma brain surgery, or in good health (not recorded which). V and J are TRBV12-3 or TRBV12-4 and TRBJ1-1; D is undetermined. CDR3 sequence (DNA): TGTGCCAGCAGTTTAGAGAGACGGGTGAACACTGAAGCTTTCTTT. Translated: CASSLERRVNTEAFF.